Sequencing of this T cell receptor (beta chain) was carried out in a study of T-cell reconstitution after alpha-beta-depleted transplantation in children. This clonotype was counted at least ten times. Its antigen is not known. Unique molecular identifiers were used to barcode this TCRbeta library. Via MiXCR, TCRdb re-called the PCR reads, giving one row per CDR3 protein. Of about 280,000 distinct CDR3 sequences listed, 11% are singletons. Study-wide results and caveats: A year post-transplant, T-cell counts and diversity derived mostly from newly produced T cells. Several hundred expanded graft clones reportedly gave rise to the alpha-beta T cells present about two months after transplant. Surviving recipient T cells and thymic progenitors underlay high day-60 TCRbeta diversity in some patients.

V shed 3 bases and J 4 bases; nucleotides not matched to a gene: 9. Per germline, CDR1 SEHNR and CDR2 FQNEAQ (reference sequence). The CDR3 has 17 residues. The sequence was collected from a male patient between 2 and 10 years old who had a stem cell transplant for chronic granulomatous disease, so the T cells may come from the graft donor. The chain is built from TRBV7-9 and TRBJ2-2; 9 nucleotides match TRBD2. The specimen comprised peripheral blood, sampled 180 days after TCRalphabeta/CD19-depleted stem cell transplant. The CDR3 sequence is CASSFLIAGDGTGELFF. The CDR3 nucleotides are TGTGCCAGCAGCTTTCTGATAGCGGGAGATGGCACCGGGGAGCTGTTTTTT.